One and the same sample provided the 3 T cell receptor beta chains below, sequenced in a study of blood T cell repertoires in COVID-19. Produced via immunoSEQ multiplex PCR; TCRdb's table is partial and in-frame only. This sample has 300,000 to 400,000 clones, with 85% to 90% found just once. Sequences were obtained from PBMCs or T cells enriched from blood (not recorded which). The receptors here all came from a woman in her twenties or thirties with acute COVID-19.

The chain has TRBV18 and TRBJ2-7; D might be TRBD2 (5 bases). The CDR3 runs 13 residues. Trimming cost V 3 bases and J 3 bases, with 9 bases left between them. Germline V CDR1 and CDR2: KGHSH, LQKENI. The CDR3: CASSPGVNYEQYF. CDR3 DNA: TGTGCCAGCTCACCCGGGGTTAACTACGAGCAGTACTTC.

As DNA, the CDR3 is TGTGCCAGCAGACTAACTAGCGACTACAATGAGCAGTTCTTC. The encoded protein is CASRLTSDYNEQFF. The rearrangement uses TRBV6-5 and TRBJ2-1; 7 nucleotides match TRBD2. CDR3 length: 14 amino acids. The V and J ends lost 6 bases and 3 bases, in that order; junction bases with no gene match: 5. Germline V gives CDR1 MNHEY, CDR2 SVGAGI.

The chain uses TRBV7-9 and TRBJ2-7; possible D gene TRBD2, 7 bases. The CDR3 runs to 14 residues. V dropped 1 base and J dropped 2 bases, with 9 bases sitting between them. CDR1 is SEHNR, CDR2 FQNEAQ, per germline (reference sequence). This chain's CDR3 is CASSLDGGPYEQYF. The CDR3 DNA sequence: TGTGCCAGCAGCTTAGACGGGGGGCCCTACGAGCAGTACTTC.